The 31 T cell receptor beta chains below were found in one sample sequenced in a study of blood T cell repertoires in COVID-19. Repertoires were generated with immunoSEQ multiplex PCR, while TCRdb's copy carries only in-frame clones and drops some. The table includes about 250,000 clones, around 85% detected once. Sequenced sample: PBMCs or T cells enriched from blood (not recorded which). The receptor set was obtained from a woman between 50 and 59 years old with acute COVID-19.

The genes are TRBV5-6 and TRBJ2-2; 10 nucleotides match TRBD2. Germline V gene lookup returns CDR1 SGHDT and CDR2 YYEEEE. This CDR3 is 17 amino acids long. J was trimmed by 1 base and V by 1 base; bases with no gene match: 4. This CDR3 reads CASSLKRLAGNTGELFF. The CDR3 region has the DNA TGTGCCAGCAGCTTGAAGAGACTAGCGGGGAACACCGGGGAGCTGTTTTTT.

Only one count was recorded for this clone. CDR3: CAWRRTTGVGEAFF. The CDR3 DNA is TGTGCCTGGAGGAGGACTACAGGGGTCGGGGAAGCTTTCTTT. The rearrangement joins TRBV30 to TRBJ1-1; 7 bases map to TRBD1. The V gene end was trimmed by 3 bases and the J gene end by 8 bases; junction bases not matched to a gene: 12. This CDR3 region has 14 residues. From germline, CDR1 is GTSNPN and CDR2 SVGIG (reference sequence).

The CDR3 protein is CASSQGGDREPQHF. The CDR3 DNA follows: TGCGCCAGCAGCCAAGGGGGGGATAGAGAGCCCCAGCATTTT. The chain joins TRBV4-1 to TRBJ1-5; possibly TRBD1 for D (5 bases). Deletions cut 1 base from V and 8 bases from J, with 12 bases between. The CDR3 contains 14 residues. Germline V gene sequence: CDR1 MGHRA, CDR2 YSYEKL.

The chain uses TRBV30 and TRBJ1-6, with 8 bases matching TRBD1. The CDR3 has 14 amino acids. Trimming cost V 6 bases and J 10 bases; bases outside gene matches: 11. Per the germline V gene, CDR1 is GTSNPN and CDR2 is SVGIG (reference sequence). Written as DNA, the CDR3 is TGTGCCTGTTCATATGCAGGGGGCAGATCACCCCTCCACTTT. Translation gives CACSYAGGRSPLHF. Variable domain in full (rest from reference TRBV30 and TRBJ1-6): SQTIHQWPATLVQPVGSPLSLECTVEGTSNPNLYWYRQAAGRGLQLLFYSVGIGQISSEVPQNLSASRPQDRQFILSSKKLLLSDSGFYLCACSYAGGRSPLHFGNGTRLTVT.

The rearrangement joins TRBV6-5 to TRBJ1-5; possible D gene TRBD1, 6 bases. Germline V lookup: CDR1 MNHEY, CDR2 SVGAGI. Between the trimmed V and J ends, which lost 6 bases and 7 bases, there was a span of 13 bases. The CDR3 loop spans 13 amino acids. For the CDR3, the DNA is TGTGCCAGCAGGCTGGGGGCCCGCCAGCCCCAGCATTTT. Its protein product is CASRLGARQPQHF.

This chain connects TRBV12-3 or TRBV12-4 to TRBJ2-7, with 9 bases identical to TRBD1. The trim removed 3 bases at V and 6 bases at J, leaving 3 bases unmatched. This CDR3 spans 13 amino acids. The CDR3 DNA reads TGTGCCAGCAGTTTGTTACAGGGGGCCGAGCAGTACTTC. This encodes CASSLLQGAEQYF.

This chain links TRBV19 with TRBJ2-7; D might be TRBD1 (6 bases). Per the germline V gene, CDR1 is LNHDA and CDR2 is SQIVND (reference sequence). With 3 bases removed from V and 2 bases from J, the gap between germline ends came to 14 bases. CDR3 length equals 15 residues. CDR3 sequence reads: CASSMRAGETYEQYF. For the CDR3, the DNA is TGTGCCAGTAGTATGCGGGCAGGGGAAACCTACGAGCAGTACTTC.

The V and J genes are TRBV6-5 and TRBJ1-4; 7 positions match TRBD1. The CDR3 length is 15 residues. The junction had 13 bases not matched to a gene; V was cut back by 7 bases and J by 8 bases. CDR1 and CDR2 from the germline V gene are MNHEY and SVGAGI. The CDR3 DNA reads TGTGCCAGCACCTCGGGGGCAGGGGGAAACGAAAAACTGTTTTTT. Translated: CASTSGAGGNEKLFF.

This clone was observed a single time. V is TRBV15 and J is TRBJ1-1; D not certain. V lost 9 bases and J 0 bases, leaving 11 bases between the germline ends. Germline-derived CDR1 and CDR2 are LNHNV and YYDKDF (reference sequence). There are 13 residues in the CDR3. The CDR3 bases are TGTGCCACGGCTAGGCAGTTGAACACTGAAGCTTTCTTT. This gives the protein CATARQLNTEAFF.

This chain connects TRBV4-2 to TRBJ1-2; the D is unclear. The CDR3 is 14 residues long. The germline V gene has CDR1 LGHNA and CDR2 YNFKEQ. Trimming cost V 2 bases and J 8 bases, with 15 bases left between them. The CDR3 is CASSQSTTREGYTF. The DNA of the CDR3 is TGTGCCAGCAGCCAATCGACTACAAGGGAGGGCTACACCTTC.

The gene calls are TRBV5-1 and TRBJ1-3; 7 nucleotides agree with TRBD1. Germline CDR1 is SGHRS and CDR2 is YFSETQ. Trimming cost V 0 bases and J 1 base; bases outside gene matches: 4. This CDR3 spans 16 amino acids. The DNA for the CDR3 is TGCGCCAGCAGCTTGGCCGAGGGGGCATCTGGAAACACCATATATTTT. Translated: CASSLAEGASGNTIYF.

The chain couples TRBV5-1 to TRBJ1-1; unclear D gene. Germline V gene data show CDR1 as SGHRS and CDR2 as YFSETQ. The V end lost 4 bases, the J end lost 4 bases, and 11 bases lay between the germline ends. This CDR3 is 13 amino acids long. The CDR3 protein is CASSRPPGTEAFF. The CDR3 region has the DNA TGCGCCAGCAGCCGCCCTCCCGGCACTGAAGCTTTCTTT.

The chain couples TRBV5-1 to TRBJ1-3, with 9 bases aligning to TRBD1. Germline V gene sequence: CDR1 SGHRS, CDR2 YFSETQ. This CDR3 has 16 residues. V lost 2 bases to trimming and J lost 8 bases; unmatched junction nucleotides: 11. CDR3 sequence (DNA): TGCGCCAGCAGCTTCTCTGGACAGGGGACGCTGGACACCATATATTTT. Its protein product is CASSFSGQGTLDTIYF.

This sequence joins TRBV5-1 and TRBJ1-1; D unclear. The germline gives CDR1 SGHRS, CDR2 YFSETQ. This CDR3 spans 13 amino acids. V lost 5 bases, J lost 2 bases, and 10 bases lay in between. CDR3: CASSRVENTEAFF. CDR3 DNA: TGCGCCAGCAGTCGCGTCGAAAACACTGAAGCTTTCTTT.

The chain links TRBV5-4 to TRBJ1-3, with 8 bases fitting TRBD1. Looked up from germline, CDR1 is SGHNT and CDR2 is YYREEE (reference sequence). The CDR3 covers 15 residues. With 1 base clipped from V and 2 bases from J, the junction kept 2 bases outside the gene matches. This chain's CDR3 is CASSLPGGTGNTIYF. Here the CDR3 DNA reads TGTGCCAGCAGCTTGCCAGGGGGCACTGGAAACACCATATATTTT. Full variable domain (rest looked up from reference TRBV5-4 and TRBJ1-3): ETGVTQSPTHLIKTRGQQVTLRCSSQSGHNTVSWYQQALGQGPQFIFQYYREEENGRGNFPPRFSGLQFPNYSSELNVNALELDDSALYLCASSLPGGTGNTIYFGEGSWLTVV.

The V gene is TRBV15, the J gene TRBJ1-5; possibly TRBD1 for D (5 bases). V shed 5 bases and J shed 0 bases, with 14 bases lying between them. CDR1 and CDR2 (germline): LNHNV, YYDKDF (reference sequence). The CDR3 consists of 16 residues. The CDR3 is CATSGRGSSSNQPQHF. The CDR3, as DNA: TGTGCCACCAGCGGAAGGGGATCCAGTAGCAATCAGCCCCAGCATTTT.

This rearrangement joins TRBV15 to TRBJ1-5, with 7 bases lining up with TRBD1. The CDR3 totals 15 residues. Trimming cost V 4 bases and J 2 bases; bases outside gene matches: 5. Germline V gene lookup returns CDR1 LNHNV and CDR2 YYDKDF (reference sequence). The CDR3 DNA follows: TGTGCCACCAGCATGAGGGGGCTCGGCAATCAGCCCCAGCATTTT. Protein product: CATSMRGLGNQPQHF.

The chain uses TRBV4-3 and TRBJ1-4, with D possibly matching TRBD1 (5 bases). V gave up 2 bases and J gave up 7 bases, with 11 bases separating them. Germline V gene sequence: CDR1 LGHNA, CDR2 YSLEER. The CDR3 sequence is 14 residues long. In DNA, the CDR3 is TGCGCCAGCAGCCAACAGGGAAAGGGTGAAAAACTGTTTTTT. Amino acid sequence: CASSQQGKGEKLFF.

The chain couples TRBV7-2 to TRBJ2-1; TRBD1 matches 7 bases. Germline trimming cut 1 base from V and 3 bases from J; bases unmatched to any gene: 3. Germline V gene lookup returns CDR1 SGHTA and CDR2 FQGNSA. This CDR3 comprises 15 residues. CDR3 in amino acids: CASSLEGAGYNEQFF. CDR3 nucleotide sequence: TGTGCCAGCAGCTTAGAGGGGGCCGGCTACAATGAGCAGTTCTTC.

Only a few counts were recorded for this clone. The rearrangement joins TRBV27 to TRBJ1-2; D may be TRBD1 (6 bases). Germline CDR1 MNHEY, CDR2 SMNVEV (reference sequence). The CDR3 extends over 14 amino acids. V was trimmed by 5 bases and J by 4 bases, leaving 14 bases between them. The CDR3 loop reads CASSKDSPLYGYTF. The DNA of the CDR3 is TGTGCCAGCAGTAAGGACAGTCCCCTCTATGGCTACACCTTC.

This rearrangement joins TRBV23-1 to TRBJ1-1; 10 nucleotides agree with TRBD1. TRBV23-1 is known as an ORF, though its function is uncertain. This CDR3 has 18 residues. J gave up 4 bases and V 4 bases, and 15 bases lay outside the gene matches. Here the CDR3 reads CASSRTSGTGVRGTEAFF. CDR3 nucleotides: TGCGCCAGCAGTCGAACTTCCGGGACAGGGGTCAGGGGCACTGAAGCTTTCTTT.

The V call is TRBV27, the J call TRBJ1-4; D perhaps matches TRBD1 (6 bases). V gave up 6 bases and J gave up 3 bases, with 14 bases separating them. From germline, CDR1 is MNHEY and CDR2 SMNVEV (reference sequence). This CDR3 contains 15 residues. This CDR3 is CASSSGTQPNEKLFF. CDR3 bases: TGTGCCAGCAGCTCAGGGACACAGCCTAATGAAAAACTGTTTTTT.

This chain links TRBV3-1 (or the pseudogene TRBV3-2) with TRBJ2-4; TRBD1 is a possible D gene (5 bases). There are 16 residues in the CDR3. With 4 bases removed from V and 0 bases from J, the gap between germline ends came to 13 bases. Germline loops: CDR1 LGHDT, CDR2 YNNKEL (reference sequence). The CDR3, as DNA: TGTGCCAGCAGCCCCCATGGGGCGGTAGCCAAAAACATTCAGTACTTC. This gives the protein CASSPHGAVAKNIQYF.

The chain combines TRBV30 with TRBJ1-1, with D hard to call. The germline V gene encodes CDR1 GTSNPN and CDR2 SVGIG (reference sequence). Trimming pared 5 bases from V and 0 bases from J, leaving 10 bases between. The CDR3 has 13 amino acids. The CDR3 sequence: CAWATNMNTEAFF. CDR3 nucleotide sequence: TGTGCCTGGGCGACTAACATGAACACTGAAGCTTTCTTT.

CDR3 bases: TGTGCCAGCTCACCGGACAGTGGCACTGAAGCTTTCTTT. Its protein product is CASSPDSGTEAFF. This rearrangement joins TRBV18 to TRBJ1-1; D is perhaps TRBD1 (6 bases). Germline loops: CDR1 KGHSH, CDR2 LQKENI. V lost 3 bases to trimming and J lost 4 bases, with 9 bases between them. The CDR3 totals 13 residues.

V is TRBV10-1 and J is TRBJ2-5; possibly TRBD2 for D (7 bases). Germline assignment: CDR1 WNHNN and CDR2 SYGVQD (reference sequence). Trimming took off 1 base at V and 4 bases at J, with 19 bases between the two ends. This CDR3 is 17 amino acids long. CDR3 amino acids: CASSEFGTGTGGETQYF. CDR3 bases: TGCGCCAGCAGTGAGTTCGGAACAGGGACGGGGGGAGAGACCCAGTACTTC.

The rearrangement links TRBV7-2 to TRBJ1-2; D may be TRBD1 (6 bases). V was clipped by 1 base and J by 3 bases, with 12 bases between them. Per the germline V gene, CDR1 is SGHTA and CDR2 is FQGNSA. The CDR3 runs to 15 residues. CDR3 amino acids: CASSLDAGADYGYTF. CDR3 coding DNA: TGTGCCAGCAGCTTAGACGCAGGGGCGGACTATGGCTACACCTTC.

The J gene is TRBJ1-5, the V gene TRBV7-2; D gene ambiguous. CDR1 is SGHTA and CDR2 is FQGNSA in the germline V gene. The CDR3 runs 12 residues. V was cut by 5 bases and J by 11 bases, with 13 bases left in between. Written as DNA, the CDR3 is TGTGCCAGCAGCCACCCAGGTAATTCCCAGCATTTT. The encoded protein is CASSHPGNSQHF.

CDR3 nucleotides: TGTGCCAGCAGCCAAGATCTCAGGGCAGCGGGGCTAGGAGGCTACACCTTC. Encoded protein: CASSQDLRAAGLGGYTF. The chain couples TRBV3-1 (or the pseudogene TRBV3-2) to TRBJ1-2; TRBD1 is a possible D gene (5 bases). The germline V gene encodes CDR1 LGHDT and CDR2 YNNKEL (reference sequence). The CDR3 has 17 amino acids. The V end lost 0 bases, the J end lost 8 bases, and 22 bases lay between the germline ends.

This chain uses TRBV3-1 (or the pseudogene TRBV3-2) with TRBJ2-1; D remains unclear. V gave up 1 base and J gave up 2 bases, with 12 bases separating them. The CDR3 runs to 16 residues. Per the germline V gene, CDR1 is LGHDT and CDR2 is YNNKEL (reference sequence). CDR3 region: CASSQVMSTPYNEQFF. The CDR3 bases are TGTGCCAGCAGCCAAGTTATGAGTACCCCCTACAATGAGCAGTTCTTC.

This clone appeared a few times. This chain uses TRBV7-9 with TRBJ2-7, with 8 bases identical to TRBD1. V was pared by 5 bases and J by 0 bases, with 9 bases of the junction left unmatched. Germline CDR1 SEHNR, CDR2 FQNEAQ (reference sequence). This CDR3 comprises 16 residues. CDR3 DNA sequence: TGTGCCAGCAGCCCGGCTCAGGGGGCCGGCTCCTACGAGCAGTACTTC. Its protein is CASSPAQGAGSYEQYF.